A selection of T cell receptor beta chains follows, all from one sample in a study of beta chain features in type 1 diabetes. Libraries were prepared by immunoSEQ multiplex PCR; TCRdb keeps only in-frame clonotypes and omits some of them. This table holds about 290,000 clones, under 8.5% found once. The sample was central memory CD4+ T cells from blood. The receptors were sampled from a woman between 18 and 29 years old in good health. The CDR3 runs from the conserved cysteine through the conserved F or W. D genes are given only for firm matches. Size is omitted from some rows. Given values are once, few, many or a class for expanded clones.

j_call: TRBJ1-3; clone_size: -; d_call: -; v_call: TRBV9; cdr3_nt: TGTGCCAGCAGCGTAGATTTGGCGACAGCTGGAAACACCATATATTTT; cdr3_aa: CASSVDLATAGNTIYF
j_call: TRBJ1-1; clone_size: few; d_call: -; v_call: TRBV18; cdr3_nt: TGTGCCAGCTCACCGAGTACCCTAGTATCGGGGAACACTGAAGCTTTCTTT; cdr3_aa: CASSPSTLVSGNTEAFF
j_call: TRBJ1-1; clone_size: -; d_call: -; v_call: TRBV7-8; cdr3_nt: TGTGCCAGCAGCTTAGAGCCTCGTGGGAGGGGGAGGTTGAGTGAAGCTTTCTTT; cdr3_aa: CASSLEPRGRGRLSEAFF
j_call: TRBJ1-1; clone_size: few; d_call: -; v_call: TRBV6-5; cdr3_nt: TGTGCCAGCAGTTACACTCCTGGAGCCACTGAAGCTTTCTTT; cdr3_aa: CASSYTPGATEAFF
j_call: TRBJ2-5; clone_size: many; d_call: -; v_call: TRBV14; cdr3_nt: TGTGCCAGCAGCCAAAACTTTCAAGAGACCCAGTACTTC; cdr3_aa: CASSQNFQETQYF
j_call: TRBJ1-5; clone_size: few; d_call: TRBD1; v_call: TRBV9; cdr3_nt: TGTGCCAGCAGCCCACAGGGGAATAGCAATCTGCCCCAGCATTTT; cdr3_aa: CASSPQGNSNLPQHF
j_call: TRBJ1-3; clone_size: few; d_call: -; v_call: TRBV4-3; cdr3_nt: TGCGCCAGCAGCCAAGACGGGCAGGTTGACGCAAACACCATATATTTT; cdr3_aa: CASSQDGQVDANTIYF
j_call: TRBJ2-5; clone_size: few; d_call: -; v_call: TRBV27; cdr3_nt: TGTGCCAGCAGTCCCGCTTCAACAGGTTTGGTGCAGTACTTC; cdr3_aa: CASSPASTGLVQYF
j_call: TRBJ1-2; clone_size: -; d_call: TRBD1; v_call: TRBV20-1; cdr3_nt: TGCAGTGGGGACAGTAACTATGGCTACACCTTC; cdr3_aa: CSGDSNYGYTF
j_call: TRBJ1-5; clone_size: few; d_call: -; v_call: TRBV5-1; cdr3_nt: TGCGCCAGCAGCTTGTTGGGGGATCAGCCCCAGCATTTT; cdr3_aa: CASSLLGDQPQHF
j_call: TRBJ2-1; clone_size: many; d_call: -; v_call: TRBV28; cdr3_nt: TGTGCCAGCAGCCAAGCTAGTCCAGAGCAGTTCTTC; cdr3_aa: CASSQASPEQFF
j_call: TRBJ1-1; clone_size: few; d_call: -; v_call: TRBV5-1; cdr3_nt: TGCGCCAGCAGCCCCCCGCTGAACACTGAAGCTTTCTTT; cdr3_aa: CASSPPLNTEAFF
j_call: TRBJ2-1; clone_size: -; d_call: -; v_call: TRBV14; cdr3_nt: TGTGCCAGCAGCCAAGGGGTGTACAATGAGCAGTTCTTC; cdr3_aa: CASSQGVYNEQFF
j_call: TRBJ1-4; clone_size: -; d_call: -; v_call: TRBV25-1; cdr3_nt: TGTGCCAGCAGTGAATCCCGGGGAACTAATGAAAAACTGTTTTTT; cdr3_aa: CASSESRGTNEKLFF
j_call: TRBJ2-1; clone_size: -; d_call: TRBD2; v_call: TRBV18; cdr3_nt: TGTGCCAGCTCACCCTCGACTAGCGGCTACAATGAGCAGTTCTTC; cdr3_aa: CASSPSTSGYNEQFF
j_call: TRBJ2-3; clone_size: few; d_call: -; v_call: TRBV11-2; cdr3_nt: TGTGCCAGCAGCTGGACAGATACGCAGTATTTT; cdr3_aa: CASSWTDTQYF
j_call: TRBJ2-5; clone_size: -; d_call: TRBD2; v_call: TRBV19; cdr3_nt: TGTGCCAGTAGTCCTCCCCCTGACATCAGCGGGAGGGCCCGGGAACAAGAGACCCAGTACTTC; cdr3_aa: CASSPPPDISGRAREQETQYF
j_call: TRBJ1-3; clone_size: -; d_call: TRBD1; v_call: TRBV4-3; cdr3_nt: TGCGCCAGCAGCCAAGGGTATAGGACAGGGGGCTTAGGCTCTGGAAACACCATATATTTT; cdr3_aa: CASSQGYRTGGLGSGNTIYF